This T cell receptor (beta chain) was recorded in a study of cytomegalovirus exposure and HLA in healthy donors. This CDR3 comprises 15 residues. V lost 0 bases to trimming and J lost 10 bases, with 16 bases between them. CDR1 is MNHEY and CDR2 is SVGAGI in the germline V gene. The PCR made use of 60 Vbeta and 13 Jbeta primers. Libraries were prepared by immunoSEQ multiplex PCR; TCRdb keeps only in-frame clonotypes and omits some of them. The sample comprises approximately 77,000 clones, under 80% of which are singletons, and roughly 5.2% rests with the top ten. This sequence was found in a man aged 55-75 years in good health and CMV-seropositive. The sample taken for sequencing was PBMCs. The rearrangement uses TRBV6-5 and TRBJ2-1; D unclear. The CDR3 sequence is CASSYSKRRLEEQFF. As DNA, the CDR3 is TGTGCCAGCAGTTACTCGAAACGGCGGTTGGAGGAGCAGTTCTTC.